Each of the 30 T cell receptor beta chains below was sequenced from the same sample in a study of technical replicates of blood from a few donors. Method: immunoSEQ multiplex PCR; TCRdb's copy keeps in-frame clones and lacks some. This sample carries tens of thousands of clones, roughly four fifths of them seen once, and the ten largest clones take approximately 3.5%. Material for sequencing was PBMCs. The source is a human donor in good health. Some clones in this sample may be carry-over from other donors' samples.

The rearrangement joins TRBV19 to TRBJ2-1, with 10 bases aligning to TRBD2. V shed 5 bases and J 3 bases; nucleotides not matched to a gene: 4. Germline loops: CDR1 LNHDA, CDR2 SQIVND (reference sequence). The CDR3 loop spans 15 amino acids. CDR3 sequence: CASSELAGDYNEQFF. CDR3 DNA sequence: TGTGCCAGTAGTGAGCTAGCGGGGGACTACAATGAGCAGTTCTTC.

The chain recombines TRBV4-1 with TRBJ2-3; TRBD2 matches at 10 bases. This CDR3 has 16 residues. V was pared by 4 bases and J by 1 base, with 5 bases of the junction left unmatched. CDR1 MGHRA and CDR2 YSYEKL come from the germline V gene. The CDR3 bases are TGCGCCAGCAGCCTTTCAGCGGGGGGGGGCACAGATACGCAGTATTTT. It translates to CASSLSAGGGTDTQYF.

This clone appeared a single time. The rearrangement joins TRBV30 to TRBJ2-1; perhaps TRBD2 as D (6 bases). Germline-derived CDR1 and CDR2 are GTSNPN and SVGIG (reference sequence). V lost 0 bases, J lost 10 bases, and 16 bases lay in between. This CDR3 is 14 amino acids long. The CDR3 DNA sequence: TGTGCCTGGAGTGTAGTGCAGGGACTGACGGAGCAGTTCTTC. Translation: CAWSVVQGLTEQFF. The whole variable domain, remainder taken from reference TRBV30 and TRBJ2-1, is SQTIHQWPATLVQPVGSPLSLECTVEGTSNPNLYWYRQAAGRGLQLLFYSVGIGQISSEVPQNLSASRPQDRQFILSSKKLLLSDSGFYLCAWSVVQGLTEQFFGPGTRLTVL.

The chain joins TRBV6-1 to TRBJ2-7, with D possibly TRBD1 on 5 matching bases. Per germline, CDR1 MNHNS and CDR2 SASEGT. The V and J ends lost 8 bases and 3 bases respectively, with 14 bases between them. This CDR3 contains 13 residues. CDR3 region: CASLRVQSYEQYF. CDR3 in DNA: TGTGCCAGCCTCAGGGTACAGAGCTACGAGCAGTACTTC.

The rearrangement links TRBV2 to TRBJ1-1; D is perhaps TRBD1 (5 bases). This CDR3 has 13 residues. With 5 bases removed from V and 10 bases from J, the gap between germline ends came to 17 bases. The germline gives CDR1 SNHLY, CDR2 FYNNEI. The CDR3 bases are TGTGCCAGCAGTCCGGGCCTGGGGGGTGGAGCTTTCTTT. It specifies CASSPGLGGGAFF.

The V and J genes are TRBV18 and TRBJ2-1; 9 bases agree with TRBD2. The CDR3 spans 15 residues. V lost 3 bases to trimming and J lost 5 bases; unmatched junction nucleotides: 5. Germline lookup yields CDR1 KGHSH and CDR2 LQKENI. In DNA, the CDR3 is TGTGCCAGCTCACCCGGGCTAGCGGGAAACAATGAGCAGTTCTTC. It yields the protein CASSPGLAGNNEQFF. The full variable domain, with the rest looked up from reference TRBV18 and TRBJ2-1, is NAGVMQNPRHLVRRRGQEARLRCSPMKGHSHVYWYRQLPEEGLKFMVYLQKENIIDESGMPKERFSAEFPKEGPSILRIQQVVRGDSAAYFCASSPGLAGNNEQFFGPGTRLTVL.

The chain links TRBV7-9 to TRBJ1-2, with a possible D match to TRBD1 (5 bases). Deletions cut 8 bases from V and 3 bases from J, with 7 bases between. The CDR3 consists of 11 residues. Per the germline V gene, CDR1 is SEHNR and CDR2 is FQNEAQ (reference sequence). CDR3: CASVRDYGYTF. The DNA of the CDR3 is TGTGCCAGCGTCAGGGACTATGGCTACACCTTC. The complete variable domain, with remaining parts taken from reference TRBV7-9 and TRBJ1-2, reads DTGVSQNPRHKITKRGQNVTFRCDPISEHNRLYWYRQTLGQGPEFLTYFQNEAQLEKSRLLSDRFSAERPKGSFSTLEIQRTEQGDSAMYLCASVRDYGYTFGSGTRLTVV.

The chain is built from TRBV4-1 and TRBJ2-5; TRBD2 matches at 8 bases. The J segment lost 4 bases and the V segment lost 4 bases, leaving 8 bases of the junction unmatched. Per the germline V gene, CDR1 is MGHRA and CDR2 is YSYEKL. This CDR3 spans 15 amino acids. Here the CDR3 reads CASSRSGGPLETQYF. DNA for the CDR3: TGCGCCAGCAGCCGGTCGGGAGGGCCCTTAGAGACCCAGTACTTC.

The rearrangement uses TRBV5-1 and TRBJ2-7; 9 bases match TRBD1. Losses at the gene ends were 4 bases for V and 5 bases for J; bases not matched to a gene: 10. CDR1 SGHRS and CDR2 YFSETQ come from the germline V gene. The length of the CDR3 is 15 residues. The CDR3 loop is CASSASGTGTHEQYF. In DNA, the CDR3 is TGCGCCAGCAGCGCCTCCGGGACAGGGACCCACGAGCAGTACTTC. Using reference TRBV5-1 and TRBJ2-7 for the parts outside the CDR3, the full variable domain is KAGVTQTPRYLIKTRGQQVTLSCSPISGHRSVSWYQQTPGQGLQFLFEYFSETQRNKGNFPGRFSGRQFSNSRSEMNVSTLELGDSALYLCASSASGTGTHEQYFGPGTRLTVT.

The chain recombines TRBV15 with TRBJ2-1; 14 nucleotides match TRBD2. Looked up from germline, CDR1 is LNHNV and CDR2 is YYDKDF (reference sequence). The CDR3 runs to 14 residues. Losses at the gene ends were 11 bases for V and 6 bases for J; bases not matched to a gene: 6. The CDR3, as DNA: TGTGCCTCCGGGACTAGCGGGAGTGTCAATGAGCAGTTCTTC. Protein product: CASGTSGSVNEQFF.

The V gene is TRBV5-6, the J gene TRBJ1-4; D possibly corresponds to TRBD1 (6 bases). Germline CDR1 reads SGHDT; CDR2 reads YYEEEE. V gave up 1 base and J gave up 0 bases, with 13 bases separating them. The CDR3 loop spans 17 amino acids. CDR3 DNA: TGTGCCAGCAGCTTGCGTCAGGGGCATGCAACTAATGAAAAACTGTTTTTT. Its translation: CASSLRQGHATNEKLFF.

CDR3: CASSQGSGPFGGEQYF. As DNA, the CDR3 is TGTGCCAGCAGCCAAGGTTCGGGCCCCTTCGGGGGGGAGCAGTACTTC. The J gene is TRBJ2-7, the V gene TRBV14; 7 bases are shared with TRBD2. Germline V gene sequence: CDR1 SGHDN, CDR2 FVKESK. V lost 1 base to trimming and J lost 7 bases; unmatched junction nucleotides: 13. There are 16 residues in the CDR3.

This chain connects TRBV30 to TRBJ2-1; 11 positions agree with TRBD2. V lost 3 bases, J lost 8 bases, and 6 bases stayed unmatched. CDR3 length: 14 residues. The germline V gene encodes CDR1 GTSNPN and CDR2 SVGIG (reference sequence). The CDR3 region is CAWRRLAGFDEQFF. As DNA, the CDR3 is TGTGCCTGGAGGAGACTAGCGGGATTCGATGAGCAGTTCTTC.

This chain connects TRBV29-1 to TRBJ1-1, with D unclear. The CDR3 runs 11 residues. Germline CDR1 SQVTM, CDR2 ANQGSEA. CDR3 in amino acids: CRVGLNTEAFF. CDR3 coding DNA: TGCAGGGTCGGGTTGAACACTGAAGCTTTCTTT.

The CDR3 bases are TGCGCCAGCAGCTTGGCCTATGGACTAGCGAGTTTTGAGCAGTACTTC. Its protein is CASSLAYGLASFEQYF. This sequence joins TRBV5-1 and TRBJ2-7, with 9 bases fitting TRBD2. Germline lookup yields CDR1 SGHRS and CDR2 YFSETQ. There are 16 residues in the CDR3. The V segment lost 0 bases and the J segment 7 bases; nucleotides outside the gene matches: 11.

The chain employs TRBV18 and TRBJ1-1, with 10 bases that match TRBD1. Germline CDR1 KGHSH, CDR2 LQKENI. The V gene end was trimmed by 4 bases and the J gene end by 4 bases; junction bases not matched to a gene: 15. CDR3 length equals 18 residues. For the CDR3, the DNA is TGTGCCAGCTCACTACCGGGACAGGGGATGGAGAAGGGCACTGAAGCTTTCTTT. Protein: CASSLPGQGMEKGTEAFF. Full variable domain (rest looked up from reference TRBV18 and TRBJ1-1): NAGVMQNPRHLVRRRGQEARLRCSPMKGHSHVYWYRQLPEEGLKFMVYLQKENIIDESGMPKERFSAEFPKEGPSILRIQQVVRGDSAAYFCASSLPGQGMEKGTEAFFGQGTRLTVV.

The rearrangement links TRBV30 to TRBJ1-6; D is possibly TRBD1 (6 bases). The CDR3 covers 16 residues. The germline V gene has CDR1 GTSNPN and CDR2 SVGIG (reference sequence). Trimming shortened V by 7 bases and J by 7 bases, and 23 bases separated the two germline ends. The CDR3 coding sequence is TGTGCCTACCTTAGGGGCAGGGGATTGGGGAATTCACCCCTCCACTTT. This sequence encodes CAYLRGRGLGNSPLHF.

The V call is TRBV13, the J call TRBJ2-2, with TRBD1 as a possible D gene (6 bases). Germline CDR1 reads PRHDT; CDR2 reads FYEKMQ (reference sequence). The CDR3 runs 18 residues. Trimming took 0 bases from V and 4 from J, leaving 18 bases between them. This CDR3 reads CASSLGVRGRTRTGELFF. DNA of the CDR3: TGTGCCAGCAGCTTAGGGGTCAGGGGTCGGACCCGCACCGGGGAGCTGTTTTTT.

The chain recombines TRBV6-5 with TRBJ1-2; a weak D match, TRBD1 (5 bases). V was clipped by 0 bases and J by 1 base, with 9 bases between them. The germline V gene has CDR1 MNHEY and CDR2 SVGAGI. This CDR3 has 15 residues. The CDR3 sequence is CASSYSQGGNYGYTF. CDR3 bases: TGTGCCAGCAGTTACTCCCAGGGTGGTAACTATGGCTACACCTTC.

The V and J genes are TRBV10-3 and TRBJ2-7, with 8 bases fitting TRBD2. Germline V gene data show CDR1 as ENHRY and CDR2 as SYGVKD. V gave up 7 bases and J gave up 7 bases; unmatched junction bases: 6. This CDR3 is 12 amino acids long. For the CDR3, the DNA is TGTGCCATCAACTCGGGACTAGGGGAGCAGTACTTC. Translation: CAINSGLGEQYF.

This chain links TRBV9 with TRBJ1-3; D perhaps matches TRBD1 (5 bases). The V and J ends lost 2 bases and 0 bases respectively, with 9 bases between them. Germline V lookup: CDR1 SGDLS, CDR2 YYNGEE. This CDR3 is 15 amino acids long. The CDR3 reads CASSVGHDSGNTIYF. The DNA for the CDR3 is TGTGCCAGCAGCGTCGGACACGACTCTGGAAACACCATATATTTT. The full variable domain, with the rest looked up from reference TRBV9 and TRBJ1-3, is DSGVTQTPKHLITATGQRVTLRCSPRSGDLSVYWYQQSLDQGLQFLIQYYNGEERAKGNILERFSAQQFPDLHSELNLSSLELGDSALYFCASSVGHDSGNTIYFGEGSWLTVV.

The chain combines TRBV7-2 with TRBJ2-5, with D maybe TRBD1 (6 bases). V gave up 4 bases and J gave up 5 bases, with 26 bases separating them. The CDR3 totals 18 residues. Germline loops: CDR1 SGHTA, CDR2 FQGNSA. The CDR3 region is CASSSRPHRVGDRETQYF. DNA of the CDR3: TGTGCCAGCAGCTCAAGACCCCACAGGGTGGGGGATAGGGAGACCCAGTACTTC.

The chain carries TRBV9 and TRBJ2-5, with 15 bases lining up with TRBD2. J gave up 1 base and V 3 bases, and 4 bases lay outside the gene matches. The CDR3 is 17 residues long. Germline-derived CDR1 and CDR2 are SGDLS and YYNGEE. CDR3 in DNA: TGTGCCAGCAGCGACGGGACTAGCGGGGGGACCCAAGAGACCCAGTACTTC. Amino acids: CASSDGTSGGTQETQYF.

V and J are TRBV18 and TRBJ2-7; TRBD2 aligns across 8 bases. The ends lost 4 bases at V and 2 bases at J; junction bases unmatched: 1. Germline V gene lookup returns CDR1 KGHSH and CDR2 LQKENI. The CDR3 contains 13 residues. The CDR3 nucleotides read TGTGCCAGCTCACAACTAGCGGCCTACGAGCAGTACTTC. This encodes CASSQLAAYEQYF.

CDR3: CASREKAGKYYEQYF. CDR3 bases: TGTGCAAGTCGCGAGAAAGCGGGAAAATACTACGAGCAGTACTTC. V gene TRBV12-2 combines with J gene TRBJ2-7; the table assigns TRBD2, which was not confirmed against the DNA. TRBV12-2 is tagged as a pseudogene. This CDR3 region has 15 residues.

The V call is TRBV6-1, the J call TRBJ1-2, with D maybe TRBD1 (6 bases). Trimming left V 2 bases short and J 5 bases short, with 18 bases between. This CDR3 is 16 amino acids long. Germline loops: CDR1 MNHNS, CDR2 SASEGT. As DNA, the CDR3 is TGTGCCAGCAGTGAATTTGCTGGACAGCATTTTTATGGCTACACCTTC. Amino acid sequence: CASSEFAGQHFYGYTF.

The rearrangement joins TRBV4-1 to TRBJ2-5; TRBD2 matches at 13 bases. The V gene's germline CDR1 is MGHRA and CDR2 YSYEKL. The J segment lost 4 bases and the V segment lost 0 bases, leaving 2 bases of the junction unmatched. This CDR3 comprises 16 residues. The CDR3 spells CASSQEGLAGIETQYF. The CDR3 bases are TGCGCCAGCAGCCAAGAGGGACTAGCGGGGATAGAGACCCAGTACTTC.

V is TRBV29-1 and J is TRBJ2-5; tentatively, D is TRBD2 (5 bases). This CDR3 is built from 12 residues. Germline loops: CDR1 SQVTM, CDR2 ANQGSEA. Deletions cut 5 bases from V and 5 bases from J, with 12 bases between. CDR3 nucleotide sequence: TGCAGCGTTCACCCTCCGGGGGAGACCCAGTACTTC. It yields the protein CSVHPPGETQYF.

This chain joins TRBV20-1 and TRBJ2-7; 8 bases line up with TRBD1. From germline, CDR1 is DFQATT and CDR2 SNEGSKA (reference sequence). This CDR3 is built from 11 residues. CDR3 nucleotide sequence: TGCAGCCTACAGGGGGCCTACGAGCAGTACTTC. It codes for CSLQGAYEQYF.

The V and J genes are TRBV5-8 and TRBJ2-1, with a tentative D call TRBD2 (6 bases). The length of the CDR3 is 16 residues. Between the trimmed V and J ends, which lost 4 bases and 0 bases, there was a span of 14 bases. Per the germline V gene, CDR1 is SGHTS and CDR2 is YDEGEE. The CDR3 sequence: CASSPLRGSSYNEQFF. The CDR3 DNA reads TGTGCCAGCAGCCCCCTGCGGGGCAGCTCCTACAATGAGCAGTTCTTC.